These T cell receptor beta chains were read from a single sample in a study of T cell repertoires in cytomegalovirus infection. TCRdb ran MiXCR on the reads and lists one entry per CDR3 protein. Of roughly 730,000 distinct CDR3 sequences in the sample, around a third are singletons; the top ten hold about 20%. Their specific antigens are unknown. Sequences were derived from cultured PBMCs, sampled from culture after CMV antigen stimulation. The origin of the receptors is a human donor in good health (CMV status not recorded). Some clones in this sample may be carry-over from other donors' samples. Each CDR3 is given with its conserved first and last residue. A D gene is named only where the DNA matches it firmly. The size of a clone is reported for some rows only, either as once, few or many, or as a class for expanded clones.

. . TRBJ1-4 TRBV12-3/TRBV12-4 CASSQGINEKLFF TGTGCCAGCAGTCAGGGGATTAATGAAAAACTGTTTTTT
. TRBD2 TRBJ2-2 TRBV6-6 CASSYATGGPSGELFF TGTGCCAGCAGTTACGCGACGGGAGGGCCCTCTGGGGAGCTGTTTTTT
. TRBD2 TRBJ2-4 TRBV7-9 CASSPGTSGRAKNIQYF TGTGCCAGCAGCCCGGGGACTAGCGGGAGAGCCAAAAACATTCAGTACTTC
few . TRBJ1-5 TRBV19 CATYDFREPQHF TGTGCCACCTATGATTTTAGGGAGCCCCAGCATTTT
. TRBD1 TRBJ1-5 TRBV29-1 CSVLGGQGNQPQHF TGCAGCGTCCTCGGAGGACAGGGCAATCAGCCCCAGCATTTT
. TRBD2 TRBJ2-1 TRBV19 CASSIVGTSGVSVNEQFF TGTGCCAGTAGTATAGTGGGGACTAGCGGTGTTAGTGTCAATGAGCAGTTCTTC
. . TRBJ1-1 TRBV5-1 CASSILGGGGTEAFF TGCGCCAGCAGCATCCTAGGGGGAGGAGGCACTGAAGCTTTCTTT
. . TRBJ2-1 TRBV11-3 CASSFRGGGTNEQFF TGTGCCAGCAGCTTTAGGGGTGGTGGTACCAATGAGCAGTTCTTC
. . TRBJ1-5 TRBV9 CASSVDHSNQPQHF TGTGCCAGCAGCGTAGATCATAGCAATCAGCCCCAGCATTTT
. . TRBJ1-2 TRBV28 CASSLSLGAGEAGYTF TGTGCCAGCAGTTTATCACTTGGGGCAGGGGAGGCTGGCTACACCTTC
many . TRBJ2-3 TRBV7-9 CASSLSRISTDTQYF TGTGCCAGCAGCTTGAGTAGGATCTCCACAGATACGCAGTATTTT
. . TRBJ2-7 TRBV4-1 CASSPPGELYEQYF TGCGCCAGCAGCCCCCCGGGGGAGTTATACGAGCAGTACTTC
many . TRBJ1-2 TRBV7-2 CASSPQRNYGYTF TGTGCCAGCAGCCCACAGCGGAACTATGGCTACACCTTC
many . TRBJ2-2 TRBV7-2 CASSFRVTGELFF TGTGCCAGCAGCTTCAGGGTTACCGGGGAGCTGTTTTTT
. . TRBJ1-3 TRBV7-2 CASTPGGTLGRTIYF TGTGCCAGCACCCCGGGGGGGACCCTTGGGCGCACCATATATTTT
. TRBD1 TRBJ2-3 TRBV27 CASSILGQGEWDTQYF TGTGCCAGCAGTATTCTAGGACAGGGAGAATGGGATACGCAGTATTTT
few . TRBJ2-1 TRBV28 CASGGGRSGNEQFF TGTGCCAGCGGGGGGGGCAGGAGCGGCAATGAGCAGTTCTTC
. TRBD1 TRBJ2-1 TRBV29-1 CSVDLWTGKNSYNEQFF TGCAGCGTTGATCTGTGGACAGGGAAGAACTCCTACAATGAGCAGTTCTTC
many TRBD1 TRBJ2-3 TRBV7-2 CASSFPGTGADTQYF TGTGCCAGCAGCTTCCCCGGGACAGGTGCAGATACGCAGTATTTT
. TRBD1 TRBJ1-2 TRBV7-8 CASSLTQLGGGDGYTF TGTGCCAGCAGCTTAACCCAGCTAGGAGGGGGCGATGGCTACACCTTC
once TRBD1 TRBJ1-5 TRBV27 CASSLQGGLSNQPQHF TGTGCCAGCAGTTTGCAGGGGGGGCTTAGCAATCAGCCCCAGCATTTT
few TRBD2 TRBJ2-7 TRBV7-2 CASSYGRAVYEQYF TGTGCCAGCAGCTACGGGAGGGCCGTCTACGAGCAGTACTTC
many . TRBJ1-3 TRBV4-3 CASSDGQFSGNTIYF TGCGCCAGCAGCGACGGACAGTTTTCTGGAAACACCATATATTTT
. . TRBJ1-1 TRBV7-9 CASSQGRSEAFF TGTGCCAGCAGCCAGGGACGGTCTGAAGCTTTCTTT
few . TRBJ1-1 TRBV20-1 CSARKGFAEAFF TGCAGTGCCCGAAAGGGATTCGCTGAAGCTTTCTTT
. TRBD2 TRBJ2-1 TRBV7-2 CASSLARTSGSSSYNEQFF TGTGCCAGCAGCTTAGCGAGGACTAGCGGGAGCAGCTCCTACAATGAGCAGTTCTTC
few . TRBJ1-5 TRBV12-5 CASGSQGLNQPQHF TGTGCTAGTGGTTCCCAGGGCCTCAATCAGCCCCAGCATTTT
. TRBD1 TRBJ1-3 TRBV7-8 CASSAQTGNTIYF TGTGCCAGCAGCGCCCAGACAGGGAACACCATATATTTT
. . TRBJ2-7 TRBV7-6 CASSSEPGQRDYEQYF TGTGCCAGCAGCTCGGAGCCCGGACAGAGAGACTACGAGCAGTACTTC
few TRBD1 TRBJ1-1 TRBV6-6 CASRRRQGRSEAFF TGTGCCAGCAGGAGACGACAGGGTAGGTCTGAAGCTTTCTTT
many . TRBJ2-7 TRBV7-6 CASSLNREAEQYF TGTGCCAGCAGCTTGAACAGGGAGGCCGAGCAGTACTTC
. TRBD2 TRBJ2-3 TRBV7-2 CASSGGLAVDTQYF TGTGCCAGCAGCGGGGGACTAGCGGTAGATACGCAGTATTTT
many . TRBJ2-3 TRBV4-1 CASSQDLDMYTQYF TGCGCCAGCAGCCAAGACCTGGACATGTATACGCAGTATTTT
. . TRBJ1-4 TRBV12-3/TRBV12-4 CASSFIAGTEEKLFF TGTGCCAGCAGTTTCATCGCAGGGACGGAAGAAAAACTGTTTTTT
few TRBD1 TRBJ2-7 TRBV6-1 CATSGGREQYF TGTGCCACCTCAGGGGGACGCGAGCAGTACTTC
many TRBD1 TRBJ1-5 TRBV7-8 CASSLGFRRTGRNQPQHF TGTGCCAGCAGCCTAGGATTCCGGAGGACAGGGAGGAATCAGCCCCAGCATTTT
many TRBD2 TRBJ2-7 TRBV7-8 CASSLGGWVREQYF TGTGCCAGCAGCCTCGGGGGGTGGGTACGCGAGCAGTACTTC
. . TRBJ1-1 TRBV9 CASSVGGVRREAFF TGTGCCAGCAGCGTAGGGGGGGTTCGCCGTGAAGCTTTCTTT
. TRBD1 TRBJ1-2 TRBV7-2 CASSLRGVTGGYGYTF TGTGCCAGCAGCTTGAGGGGGGTGACAGGGGGCTATGGCTACACCTTC
. . TRBJ1-1 TRBV12-3/TRBV12-4 CASSFLPVSAEAFF TGTGCCAGCAGTTTTCTGCCGGTGTCGGCTGAAGCTTTCTTT
once . TRBJ1-1 TRBV7-6 CASSFSLNPNTEAFF TGTGCCAGCAGCTTTTCGCTTAACCCGAACACTGAAGCTTTCTTT
few TRBD1 TRBJ2-6 TRBV6-1 CASSLDRVGANVLTF TGTGCCAGCAGTTTGGACAGGGTTGGGGCCAACGTCCTGACTTTC
few . TRBJ2-1 TRBV7-9 CASNPTTPYNEQFF TGTGCCAGCAACCCAACCACCCCCTACAATGAGCAGTTCTTC
few TRBD2 TRBJ2-7 TRBV6-5 CASSYLPSGGLGSYEQYF TGTGCCAGCAGTTACCTCCCTAGCGGGGGCCTAGGGAGTTACGAGCAGTACTTC
few . TRBJ1-5 TRBV10-3 CAISEGVRQPQHF TGTGCCATCTCCGAAGGGGTTCGGCAGCCCCAGCATTTT
. . TRBJ1-2 TRBV7-2 CATAKGSYYGYTF TGTGCCACCGCTAAGGGGTCCTACTATGGCTACACCTTC
few TRBD1 TRBJ1-6 TRBV7-2 CASSVGQGKTLHF TGTGCCAGCAGCGTTGGACAGGGGAAAACCCTCCACTTT
. TRBD2 TRBJ2-1 TRBV10-3 CAISETPGTSGSLQFF TGTGCCATCAGTGAGACCCCCGGGACTAGCGGCAGTCTGCAGTTCTTC
few TRBD1 TRBJ1-3 TRBV4-1 CASSQGRQGRAGNTIYF TGCGCCAGCAGCCAAGGCAGACAGGGGAGGGCTGGAAACACCATATATTTT
. . TRBJ2-5 TRBV6-5 CASSYLDRSQETQYF TGTGCCAGCAGTTACTTAGACCGAAGCCAAGAGACCCAGTACTTC
few . TRBJ2-7 TRBV7-2 CASSLETGTFYEQYF TGTGCCAGCAGCTTAGAGACCGGGACATTCTACGAGCAGTACTTC
many . TRBJ1-1 TRBV12-3/TRBV12-4 CASRDGDTEAFF TGTGCCAGCAGGGACGGGGACACTGAAGCTTTCTTT
many . TRBJ2-2 TRBV7-2 CASSIPGLNTGELFF TGTGCCAGCAGCATTCCGGGACTCAACACCGGGGAGCTGTTTTTT
. TRBD1 TRBJ1-2 TRBV12-3/TRBV12-4 CASSIDRGGSTF TGTGCCAGCAGTATCGACAGGGGGGGAAGCACCTTC
few TRBD2 TRBJ2-2 TRBV7-2 CASSLGDWLGGSTGELFF TGTGCCAGCAGCTTAGGAGACTGGCTGGGAGGGAGCACCGGGGAGCTGTTTTTT
. TRBD2 TRBJ2-3 TRBV7-9 CAGGLGADTQYF TGTGCCGGGGGACTAGGGGCCGATACGCAGTATTTT
. TRBD2 TRBJ2-5 TRBV7-9 CASSLSSGTGETQYF TGTGCCAGCAGCTTATCTAGCGGGACTGGAGAGACCCAGTACTTC